This T cell receptor beta chain appears in the sequencing data of a study of T cells in Graves' hyperthyroidism and ophthalmopathy. Findings of the study overall: Expanded thyroid clonotypes (above 0.001) were mostly also found in blood. A model of 13 V-J pairs discriminated ophthalmopathy from stable hyperthyroidism.

This clonotype has at least ten counts. Its specificity is not known. What was amplified from RNA transcripts were TCR beta CDR3 regions. Primed by the HTBI set, a first-round RT-PCR was run on the TCR CDR3. TCRdb ran MiXCR on the multiplex PCR reads and lists one entry per CDR3 protein. The table records about 540,000 distinct CDR3 sequences, more than 45% of them present only once. The V end lost 10 bases, the J end lost 6 bases, and 18 bases lay between the germline ends. This CDR3 comprises 13 residues. Sequenced material: peripheral blood or thyroid tissue (not recorded which). This clonotype was obtained from a woman between 18 and 29 years old with Graves' hyperthyroidism. The chain recombines TRBV12-3 or TRBV12-4 with TRBJ1-2; a weak D match, TRBD1 (5 bases). The CDR3 nucleotides read TGTGCCACCGGGACCGAGGGGAGGGATGGCTACACCTTC. It translates to CATGTEGRDGYTF.